This T cell receptor (beta chain) was obtained from a study of blood T cell repertoires in COVID-19. Clones were read by immunoSEQ multiplex PCR, and TCRdb kept only the in-frame ones, dropping some. Of some 130,000 clones listed, around 89% are singletons. This CDR3 is built from 16 residues. Germline CDR1 MDHEN, CDR2 SYDVKM. After removal of 4 bases from V and 2 bases from J, the junction contained 6 bases not matched to a gene. The specimen sequenced was peripheral blood. The chain employs TRBV28 and TRBJ2-7, with 12 nucleotides matching TRBD2. This clonotype originated in a man over 45 with acute or convalescent COVID-19. CDR3 in amino acids: CASSSPGLAGAYEQYF. The CDR3 nucleotides are TGTGCCAGCAGTTCCCCGGGACTAGCGGGTGCCTACGAGCAGTACTTC.